This T cell receptor beta chain was observed in a study of blood T cell repertoires in COVID-19. The junction had 11 bases not matched to a gene; V was cut back by 7 bases and J by 9 bases. CDR1 and CDR2 (germline): MGHDK, SYGVNS. The CDR3 length is 14 residues. Profiled with immunoSEQ multiplex PCR; TCRdb holds only in-frame clones, not every one. The sample shows 150,000 to 200,000 clones, approximately 90% of them seen only once. This clonotype originated in a man aged 18 to 30 who had recovered from COVID-19. The rearrangement uses TRBV25-1 and TRBJ1-4; 7 bases fit TRBD1. Sequencing was carried out using peripheral blood. The CDR3 sequence: CASTRQGGDKKLFF. CDR3 coding DNA: TGTGCCAGCACCAGACAGGGAGGAGATAAAAAACTGTTTTTT. Looking up the rest from reference TRBV25-1 and TRBJ1-4 gives the full variable domain: EADIYQTPRYLVIGTGKKITLECSQTMGHDKMYWYQQDPGMELHLIHYSYGVNSTEKGDLSSESTVSRIRTEHFPLTLESARPSHTSQYLCASTRQGGDKKLFFGSGTQLSVL.